These T cell receptor beta chains were read from a single sample in a study of cytomegalovirus exposure and HLA in healthy donors. Clones were read by immunoSEQ multiplex PCR, and TCRdb kept only the in-frame ones, dropping some. Seen in this sample are approximately 75,000 clones; the ten most common clones hold about 0.83%. Input material: PBMCs. Every receptor here comes from a boy younger than 18 in good health and CMV-seronegative. CDR3s include the opening cysteine and the closing phenylalanine or tryptophan. The D gene is left open where the match is weak.

j_call: TRBJ2-3; cdr3_length: 15; v_call: TRBV5-1; d_call: TRBD1; cdr3_aa: CASSQGAGSTDTQYF; cdr3_nt: TGCGCCAGCAGCCAGGGGGCAGGGTCGACAGATACGCAGTATTTT
j_call: TRBJ1-1; cdr3_length: 12; v_call: TRBV6-5; d_call: NA; cdr3_aa: CASSQLGTEAFF; cdr3_nt: TGTGCCAGCAGCCAACTTGGTACTGAAGCTTTCTTT
j_call: TRBJ1-5; cdr3_length: 13; v_call: TRBV9; d_call: NA; cdr3_aa: CASSVAPSQPQHF; cdr3_nt: TGTGCCAGCAGCGTAGCCCCTTCGCAGCCCCAGCATTTT
j_call: TRBJ1-4; cdr3_length: 14; v_call: TRBV19; d_call: NA; cdr3_aa: CASSNWQGNEKLFF; cdr3_nt: TGTGCCAGTAGTAATTGGCAGGGTAACGAAAAACTGTTTTTT
j_call: TRBJ1-4; cdr3_length: 14; v_call: TRBV15; d_call: NA; cdr3_aa: CATSRVSVNEKLFF; cdr3_nt: TGTGCCACCAGCAGAGTGTCGGTAAATGAAAAACTGTTTTTT
j_call: TRBJ2-7; cdr3_length: 16; v_call: TRBV15; d_call: TRBD2; cdr3_aa: CATSRKTSGATYEQYF; cdr3_nt: TGTGCCACCAGCAGAAAGACTAGCGGGGCGACCTACGAGCAGTACTTC
j_call: TRBJ2-4; cdr3_length: 14; v_call: TRBV5-6; d_call: NA; cdr3_aa: CASSLGQGLRVQYF; cdr3_nt: TGTGCCAGCAGCTTGGGTCAGGGGTTAAGGGTTCAGTACTTC
j_call: TRBJ1-2; cdr3_length: 13; v_call: TRBV7-2; d_call: NA; cdr3_aa: CASSVGIDYGYTF; cdr3_nt: TGTGCCAGCAGCGTCGGGATTGACTATGGCTACACCTTC
j_call: TRBJ1-1; cdr3_length: 15; v_call: TRBV27; d_call: NA; cdr3_aa: CASSLSPRVNTEAFF; cdr3_nt: TGTGCCAGCAGTTTATCGCCCCGGGTAAACACTGAAGCTTTCTTT
j_call: TRBJ1-2; cdr3_length: 13; v_call: TRBV5-1; d_call: NA; cdr3_aa: CASSLAEGIGYTF; cdr3_nt: TGCGCCAGCAGCTTGGCGGAGGGGATCGGCTACACCTTC
j_call: TRBJ2-7; cdr3_length: 14; v_call: TRBV4-1; d_call: NA; cdr3_aa: CASSQVGGVYEQYF; cdr3_nt: TGCGCCAGCAGCCAAGTTGGAGGAGTCTACGAGCAGTACTTC
j_call: TRBJ1-6; cdr3_length: 17; v_call: TRBV27; d_call: TRBD1; cdr3_aa: CASSLFWDRGINSPLHF; cdr3_nt: TGTGCCAGCAGTTTGTTCTGGGACAGGGGAATCAATTCACCCCTCCACTTT
j_call: TRBJ1-6; cdr3_length: 14; v_call: TRBV30; d_call: NA; cdr3_aa: CAWSALSGNSPLHF; cdr3_nt: TGTGCCTGGAGTGCCCTTTCGGGGAATTCACCCCTCCACTTT
j_call: TRBJ1-4; cdr3_length: 18; v_call: TRBV7-6; d_call: TRBD1; cdr3_aa: CASSSGQGRSATNEKLFF; cdr3_nt: TGTGCCAGCAGCTCGGGACAGGGTCGGTCGGCAACTAATGAAAAACTGTTTTTT
j_call: TRBJ2-7; cdr3_length: 15; v_call: TRBV15; d_call: NA; cdr3_aa: CATSSHADSSYEQYF; cdr3_nt: TGTGCCACCAGCAGCCATGCCGACTCCTCCTACGAGCAGTACTTC
j_call: TRBJ2-3; cdr3_length: 17; v_call: TRBV29-1; d_call: NA; cdr3_aa: CSVQGARGSDNTDTQYF; cdr3_nt: TGCAGCGTTCAAGGAGCCAGGGGCTCAGATAACACAGATACGCAGTATTTT
j_call: TRBJ2-7; cdr3_length: 17; v_call: TRBV10-1; d_call: TRBD1; cdr3_aa: CASSESVPGTGAYEQYF; cdr3_nt: TGCGCCAGCAGTGAGTCGGTTCCTGGGACAGGGGCCTACGAGCAGTACTTC
j_call: TRBJ2-1; cdr3_length: 16; v_call: TRBV19; d_call: NA; cdr3_aa: CASSITPQGKANEQFF; cdr3_nt: TGTGCCAGTAGTATCACCCCCCAGGGGAAAGCGAATGAGCAGTTCTTC
j_call: TRBJ2-6; cdr3_length: 18; v_call: TRBV30; d_call: NA; cdr3_aa: CAWSVGGAGASGANVLTF; cdr3_nt: TGTGCCTGGAGTGTTGGTGGGGCAGGGGCATCTGGGGCCAACGTCCTGACTTTC
j_call: TRBJ2-7; cdr3_length: 14; v_call: TRBV5-1; d_call: TRBD1; cdr3_aa: CASSQTGDQGEQYF; cdr3_nt: TGCGCCAGCAGCCAAACAGGGGATCAAGGCGAGCAGTACTTC
j_call: TRBJ2-3; cdr3_length: 16; v_call: TRBV7-8; d_call: TRBD2; cdr3_aa: CASSLLSGTSTDTQYF; cdr3_nt: TGTGCCAGCAGCTTACTCAGCGGGACCTCCACAGATACGCAGTATTTT
j_call: TRBJ2-7; cdr3_length: 11; v_call: TRBV30; d_call: TRBD1; cdr3_aa: CAWGTGYEQYF; cdr3_nt: TGTGCCTGGGGGACAGGCTACGAGCAGTACTTC
j_call: TRBJ1-2; cdr3_length: 16; v_call: TRBV4-2; d_call: NA; cdr3_aa: CASSPREGGLGYGYTF; cdr3_nt: TGTGCCAGCAGCCCAAGGGAGGGGGGGCTTGGCTATGGCTACACCTTC
j_call: TRBJ2-1; cdr3_length: 15; v_call: TRBV6-5; d_call: TRBD1; cdr3_aa: CASSPRDSVDNEQFF; cdr3_nt: TGTGCCAGCAGCCCCCGGGACAGCGTGGACAATGAGCAGTTCTTC
j_call: TRBJ2-7; cdr3_length: 15; v_call: TRBV2; d_call: NA; cdr3_aa: CASSEARAYSTKGYF; cdr3_nt: TGTGCCAGCAGTGAAGCCAGAGCGTATTCGACTAAGGGGTACTTC
j_call: TRBJ1-5; cdr3_length: 16; v_call: TRBV18; d_call: NA; cdr3_aa: CASSPTGQGGNQPQHF; cdr3_nt: TGTGCCAGCTCACCCACCGGGCAGGGAGGGAATCAGCCCCAGCATTTT
j_call: TRBJ1-3; cdr3_length: 15; v_call: TRBV4-2; d_call: NA; cdr3_aa: CASSQDHGSGNTIYF; cdr3_nt: TGTGCCAGCAGCCAAGATCACGGGTCTGGAAACACCATATATTTT
j_call: TRBJ1-3; cdr3_length: 16; v_call: TRBV7-2; d_call: NA; cdr3_aa: CASSKGHPSSGNTIYF; cdr3_nt: TGTGCCAGCAGCAAAGGACACCCCAGCTCTGGAAACACCATATATTTT
j_call: TRBJ2-7; cdr3_length: 14; v_call: TRBV5-6; d_call: TRBD2; cdr3_aa: CASSRRLAAYEQYF; cdr3_nt: TGTGCCAGCAGCCGGAGACTAGCGGCCTACGAGCAGTACTTC
j_call: TRBJ2-2; cdr3_length: 16; v_call: TRBV7-6; d_call: TRBD1; cdr3_aa: CASSRPGQGNTGELFF; cdr3_nt: TGTGCCAGCAGCCGCCCGGGACAGGGTAACACCGGGGAGCTGTTTTTT
j_call: TRBJ1-1; cdr3_length: 11; v_call: TRBV20-1; d_call: NA; cdr3_aa: CSAGSNTEAFF; cdr3_nt: TGCAGCGCGGGATCGAACACTGAAGCTTTCTTT
j_call: TRBJ2-7; cdr3_length: 15; v_call: TRBV4-2; d_call: TRBD2; cdr3_aa: CASSPGTSGAYEQYF; cdr3_nt: TGTGCCAGCAGCCCCGGGACTAGCGGGGCTTACGAGCAGTACTTC
j_call: TRBJ1-2; cdr3_length: 14; v_call: TRBV12-5; d_call: NA; cdr3_aa: CASAVGPGGYGYTF; cdr3_nt: TGTGCTAGTGCCGTAGGACCGGGGGGCTATGGCTACACCTTC
j_call: TRBJ2-6; cdr3_length: 16; v_call: TRBV5-1; d_call: NA; cdr3_aa: CASSTGHISGANVLTF; cdr3_nt: TGCGCCAGCAGCACCGGACACATCTCTGGGGCCAACGTCCTGACTTTC
j_call: TRBJ2-7; cdr3_length: 13; v_call: TRBV5-1; d_call: NA; cdr3_aa: CASSLGHIYEQYF; cdr3_nt: TGCGCCAGCAGCTTGGGACATATCTACGAGCAGTACTTC
j_call: TRBJ1-5; cdr3_length: 13; v_call: TRBV5-1; d_call: NA; cdr3_aa: CASSLDIAQPQHF; cdr3_nt: TGCGCCAGCAGCTTGGACATAGCCCAGCCCCAGCATTTT
j_call: TRBJ2-6; cdr3_length: 15; v_call: TRBV7-8; d_call: NA; cdr3_aa: CASSLRSSGANVLTF; cdr3_nt: TGTGCCAGCAGCTTGAGGTCCTCCGGGGCCAACGTCCTGACTTTC
j_call: TRBJ1-6; cdr3_length: 16; v_call: TRBV2; d_call: TRBD1; cdr3_aa: CAGRDRDLKYNSPLHF; cdr3_nt: TGTGCCGGTAGGGACAGGGACCTTAAGTATAATTCACCCCTCCACTTT
j_call: TRBJ2-7; cdr3_length: 14; v_call: TRBV9; d_call: TRBD2; cdr3_aa: CASSVGAGVGEQYF; cdr3_nt: TGTGCCAGCAGCGTAGGGGCGGGAGTGGGGGAGCAGTACTTC
j_call: TRBJ1-3; cdr3_length: 15; v_call: TRBV19; d_call: NA; cdr3_aa: CASSIQAYSGNTIYF; cdr3_nt: TGTGCCAGTAGTATTCAGGCGTACTCTGGAAACACCATATATTTT
j_call: TRBJ2-1; cdr3_length: 13; v_call: TRBV11-2; d_call: NA; cdr3_aa: CASRSLAGAEQFF; cdr3_nt: TGTGCCAGCAGATCTCTAGCAGGTGCTGAGCAGTTCTTC
j_call: TRBJ1-1; cdr3_length: 12; v_call: TRBV6-6; d_call: TRBD1; cdr3_aa: CASTNSDRGAFF; cdr3_nt: TGTGCCAGCACCAACTCCGACAGGGGAGCTTTCTTT
j_call: TRBJ1-5; cdr3_length: 14; v_call: TRBV9; d_call: NA; cdr3_aa: CASSGGGSPQPQHF; cdr3_nt: TGTGCCAGCAGCGGGGGGGGGTCCCCTCAGCCCCAGCATTTT
j_call: TRBJ2-1; cdr3_length: 15; v_call: TRBV19; d_call: TRBD2; cdr3_aa: CASSRGERATGEQFF; cdr3_nt: TGTGCCAGTAGTCGGGGGGAAAGGGCTACAGGTGAGCAGTTCTTC
j_call: TRBJ2-7; cdr3_length: 12; v_call: TRBV6-1; d_call: NA; cdr3_aa: CASTESAYEQYF; cdr3_nt: TGTGCCAGCACTGAGAGCGCCTACGAGCAGTACTTC
j_call: TRBJ2-2; cdr3_length: 13; v_call: TRBV10-3; d_call: TRBD2; cdr3_aa: CAHAGVGTGELFF; cdr3_nt: TGTGCCCACGCGGGGGTGGGCACCGGGGAGCTGTTTTTT
j_call: TRBJ2-2; cdr3_length: 14; v_call: TRBV5-1; d_call: TRBD1; cdr3_aa: CASRAGGAVGELFF; cdr3_nt: TGCGCCAGCAGAGCAGGGGGCGCGGTCGGGGAGCTGTTTTTT
j_call: TRBJ2-1; cdr3_length: 16; v_call: TRBV10-3; d_call: TRBD2; cdr3_aa: CAISGTSGGSYNEQFF; cdr3_nt: TGTGCCATCTCCGGGACTAGCGGGGGGTCCTACAATGAGCAGTTCTTC
j_call: TRBJ1-3; cdr3_length: 14; v_call: TRBV6-5; d_call: NA; cdr3_aa: CASSYGPSGNTIYF; cdr3_nt: TGTGCCAGCAGTTACGGCCCGTCTGGAAACACCATATATTTT
j_call: TRBJ2-7; cdr3_length: 17; v_call: TRBV11-2; d_call: TRBD2; cdr3_aa: CASSHREAFKPRYEQYF; cdr3_nt: TGTGCCAGCAGCCACCGGGAGGCATTCAAACCGCGCTACGAGCAGTACTTC
j_call: TRBJ1-3; cdr3_length: 13; v_call: TRBV30; d_call: TRBD1; cdr3_aa: CAWGQALGNTIYF; cdr3_nt: TGTGCCTGGGGACAGGCTTTAGGAAACACCATATATTTT